The entry below describes one T cell receptor (beta chain). What it binds is unknown. V lost 8 bases to trimming and J lost 8 bases; unmatched junction nucleotides: 13. The CDR3 has 16 residues. In germline, CDR1 is SEHNR, CDR2 FQNEAQ (reference sequence). This sample is drawn from a study of cytomegalovirus exposure and HLA in healthy donors. Whole-study results and caveats: In a later analysis, at a false discovery rate of 0.05, 17,000 or so TCR beta sequences matched HLA alleles.

Amplification used 60 Vbeta primers and 13 Jbeta primers. TCRdb keeps only in-frame clones here, not all; method: immunoSEQ multiplex PCR. This sample has around 100,000 clones, with approximately 66% found just once. This receptor was obtained from a woman aged 50 to 60 in good health and CMV-seronegative. The chain employs TRBV7-9 and TRBJ2-3, with 13 positions matching TRBD2. Sequenced input: PBMCs. CDR3 loop: CASPPGLAGPASTQYF. CDR3 coding DNA: TGTGCCAGCCCACCGGGACTAGCGGGACCGGCGAGTACGCAGTATTTT.